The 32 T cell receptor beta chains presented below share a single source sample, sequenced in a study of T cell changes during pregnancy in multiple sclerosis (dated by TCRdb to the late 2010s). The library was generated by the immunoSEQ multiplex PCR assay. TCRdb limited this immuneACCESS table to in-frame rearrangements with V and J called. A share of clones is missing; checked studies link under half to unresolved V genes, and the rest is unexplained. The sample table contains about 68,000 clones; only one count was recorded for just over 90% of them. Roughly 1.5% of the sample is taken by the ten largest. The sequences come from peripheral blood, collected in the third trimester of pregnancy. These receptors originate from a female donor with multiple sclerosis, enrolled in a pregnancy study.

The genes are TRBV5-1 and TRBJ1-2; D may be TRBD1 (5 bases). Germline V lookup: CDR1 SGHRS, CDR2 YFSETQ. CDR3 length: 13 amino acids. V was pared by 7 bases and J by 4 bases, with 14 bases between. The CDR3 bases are TGCGCCAGCGCGCGCCGGGGGACCTATGGCTACACCTTC. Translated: CASARRGTYGYTF. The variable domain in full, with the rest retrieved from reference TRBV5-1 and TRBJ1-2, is KAGVTQTPRYLIKTRGQQVTLSCSPISGHRSVSWYQQTPGQGLQFLFEYFSETQRNKGNFPGRFSGRQFSNSRSEMNVSTLELGDSALYLCASARRGTYGYTFGSGTRLTVV.

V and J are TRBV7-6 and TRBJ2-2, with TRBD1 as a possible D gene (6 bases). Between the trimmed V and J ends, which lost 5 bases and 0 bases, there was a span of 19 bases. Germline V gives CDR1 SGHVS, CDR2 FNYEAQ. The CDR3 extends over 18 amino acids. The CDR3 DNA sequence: TGTGCCAGCAGCATCTATACAGGGACCCCCGCGAACACCGGGGAGCTGTTTTTT. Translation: CASSIYTGTPANTGELFF.

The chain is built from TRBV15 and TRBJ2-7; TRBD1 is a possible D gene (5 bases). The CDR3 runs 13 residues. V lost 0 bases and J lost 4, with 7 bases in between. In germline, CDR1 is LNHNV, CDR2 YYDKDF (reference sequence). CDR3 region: CATSREGRYEQYF. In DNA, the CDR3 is TGTGCCACCAGCAGAGAGGGGCGGTACGAGCAGTACTTC.

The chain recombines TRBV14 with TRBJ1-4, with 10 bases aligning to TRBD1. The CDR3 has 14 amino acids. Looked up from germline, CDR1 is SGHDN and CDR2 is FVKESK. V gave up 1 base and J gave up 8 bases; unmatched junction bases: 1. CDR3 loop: CASSQGQGAEKLFF. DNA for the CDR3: TGTGCCAGCAGCCAAGGACAGGGGGCGGAAAAACTGTTTTTT.

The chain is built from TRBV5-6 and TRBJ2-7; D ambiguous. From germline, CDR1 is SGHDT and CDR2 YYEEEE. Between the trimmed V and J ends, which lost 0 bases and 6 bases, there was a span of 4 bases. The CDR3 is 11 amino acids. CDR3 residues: CASSLDSEQYF. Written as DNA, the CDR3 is TGTGCCAGCAGCTTGGATAGCGAGCAGTACTTC.

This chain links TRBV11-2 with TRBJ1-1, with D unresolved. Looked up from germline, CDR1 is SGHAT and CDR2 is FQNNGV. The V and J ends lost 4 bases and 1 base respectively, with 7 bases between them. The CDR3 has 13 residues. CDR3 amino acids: CASSSVQNTEAFF. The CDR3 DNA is TGTGCCAGCAGCTCGGTTCAGAACACTGAAGCTTTCTTT.

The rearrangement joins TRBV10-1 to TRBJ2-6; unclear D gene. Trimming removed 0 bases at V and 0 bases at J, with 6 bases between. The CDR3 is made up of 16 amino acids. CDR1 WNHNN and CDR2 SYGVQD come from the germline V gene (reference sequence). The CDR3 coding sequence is TGCGCCAGCAGTGAGTCAACTGTCTCTGGGGCCAACGTCCTGACTTTC. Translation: CASSESTVSGANVLTF.

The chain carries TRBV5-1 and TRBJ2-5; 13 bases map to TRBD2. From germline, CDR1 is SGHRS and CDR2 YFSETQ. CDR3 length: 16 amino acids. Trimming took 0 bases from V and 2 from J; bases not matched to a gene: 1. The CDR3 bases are TGCGCCAGCAGCTTGGGGACTAGCGGGAGTCAAGAGACCCAGTACTTC. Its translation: CASSLGTSGSQETQYF.

This CDR3 reads CASSTLRESTGELFF. In DNA, the CDR3 is TGCGCCAGCAGTACCCTCCGGGAAAGCACCGGGGAGCTGTTTTTT. The chain couples TRBV5-1 to TRBJ2-2; possibly TRBD2 for D (5 bases). The length of the CDR3 is 15 residues. The germline CDR1 and CDR2 sequences are SGHRS and YFSETQ. Trimming cost V 5 bases and J 4 bases, with 15 bases left between them.

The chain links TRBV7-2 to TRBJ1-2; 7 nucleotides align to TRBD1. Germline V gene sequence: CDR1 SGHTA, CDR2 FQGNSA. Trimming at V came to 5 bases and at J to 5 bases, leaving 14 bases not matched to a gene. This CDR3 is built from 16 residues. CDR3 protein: CASSRETGSYGYGYTF. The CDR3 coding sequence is TGTGCCAGCAGCAGGGAGACAGGGAGCTATGGATATGGCTACACCTTC.

The DNA of the CDR3 is TGCAGCGTTGTTTCAGAGGCCTCCTACGAGCAGTACTTC. Amino acids: CSVVSEASYEQYF. The rearrangement links TRBV29-1 to TRBJ2-7; D unresolved. V lost 4 bases and J 0 bases, leaving 10 bases between the germline ends. Germline-derived CDR1 and CDR2 are SQVTM and ANQGSEA. The CDR3 totals 13 residues.

In nucleotides, the CDR3 is TGTGCCGGCCCGGGACTAGCCGAGCGCTCCTACAATGAGCAGTTCTTC. This sequence encodes CAGPGLAERSYNEQFF. The chain employs TRBV2 and TRBJ2-1; 9 nucleotides line up with TRBD2. V dropped 11 bases and J dropped 0; count of bases not matched to a gene: 11. Germline assignment: CDR1 SNHLY and CDR2 FYNNEI. The CDR3 length is 16 residues.

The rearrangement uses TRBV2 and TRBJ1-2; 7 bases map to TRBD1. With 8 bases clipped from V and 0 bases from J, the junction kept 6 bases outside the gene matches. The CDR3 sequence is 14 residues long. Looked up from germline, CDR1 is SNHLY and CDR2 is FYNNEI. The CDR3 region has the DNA TGTGCCAGCGCTGAACAGGGGCCTAACTATGGCTACACCTTC. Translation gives CASAEQGPNYGYTF.

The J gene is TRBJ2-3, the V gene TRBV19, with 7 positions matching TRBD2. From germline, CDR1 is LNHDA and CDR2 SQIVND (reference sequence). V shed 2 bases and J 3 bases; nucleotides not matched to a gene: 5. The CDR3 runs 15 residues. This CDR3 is CASSISWGGTDTQYF. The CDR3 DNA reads TGTGCCAGTAGTATATCCTGGGGGGGTACAGATACGCAGTATTTT.

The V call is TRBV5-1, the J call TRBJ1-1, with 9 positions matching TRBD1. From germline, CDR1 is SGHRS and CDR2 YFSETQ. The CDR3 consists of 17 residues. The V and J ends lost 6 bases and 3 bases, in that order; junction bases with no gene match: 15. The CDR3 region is CASKLRTGVLFDTEAFF. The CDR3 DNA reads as TGCGCCAGCAAGTTAAGGACAGGGGTTTTGTTTGACACTGAAGCTTTCTTT.

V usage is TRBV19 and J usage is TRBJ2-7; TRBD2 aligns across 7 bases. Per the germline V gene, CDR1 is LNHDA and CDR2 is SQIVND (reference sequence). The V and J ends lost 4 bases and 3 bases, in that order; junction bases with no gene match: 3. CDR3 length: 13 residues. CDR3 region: CASSSGSGYEQYF. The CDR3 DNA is TGTGCCAGTAGTAGCGGGAGCGGCTACGAGCAGTACTTC.

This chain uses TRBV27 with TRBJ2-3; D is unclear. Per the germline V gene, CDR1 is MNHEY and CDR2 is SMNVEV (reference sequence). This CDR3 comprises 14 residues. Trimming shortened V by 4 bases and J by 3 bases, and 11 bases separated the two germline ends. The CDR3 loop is CASSSPLRTDTQYF. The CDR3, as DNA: TGTGCCAGCAGTTCCCCTCTGCGGACAGATACGCAGTATTTT.

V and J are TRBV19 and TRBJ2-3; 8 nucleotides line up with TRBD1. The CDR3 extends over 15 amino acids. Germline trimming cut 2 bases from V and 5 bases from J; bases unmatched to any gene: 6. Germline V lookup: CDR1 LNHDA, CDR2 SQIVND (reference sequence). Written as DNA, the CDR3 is TGTGCCAGTAGTATAACAGGGGGAGTAGGAGATACGCAGTATTTT. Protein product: CASSITGGVGDTQYF.

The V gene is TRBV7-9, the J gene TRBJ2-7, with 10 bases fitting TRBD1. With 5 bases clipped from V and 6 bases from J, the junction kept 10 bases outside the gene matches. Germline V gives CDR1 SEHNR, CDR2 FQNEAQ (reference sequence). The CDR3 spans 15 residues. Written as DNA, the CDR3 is TGTGCCAGCAGCCTACCTGGGACAGGGGCGGGCGAGCAGTACTTC. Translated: CASSLPGTGAGEQYF.

CDR3 amino acids: CASSKGGGPGPREIQYF. For the CDR3, the DNA is TGTGCCAGCAGCAAAGGGGGGGGGCCGGGGCCCCGGGAGATTCAGTACTTC. The chain combines TRBV21-1 with TRBJ2-4; the table's D call of TRBD2 was not tested on the DNA. TRBV21-1 is a documented pseudogene. This CDR3 is built from 17 residues.

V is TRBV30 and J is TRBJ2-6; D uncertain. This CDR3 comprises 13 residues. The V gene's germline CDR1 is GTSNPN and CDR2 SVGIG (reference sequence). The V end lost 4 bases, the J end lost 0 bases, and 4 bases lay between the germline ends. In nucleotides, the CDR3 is TGTGCCTGGACAGTCTCTGGGGCCAACGTCCTGACTTTC. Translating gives CAWTVSGANVLTF.

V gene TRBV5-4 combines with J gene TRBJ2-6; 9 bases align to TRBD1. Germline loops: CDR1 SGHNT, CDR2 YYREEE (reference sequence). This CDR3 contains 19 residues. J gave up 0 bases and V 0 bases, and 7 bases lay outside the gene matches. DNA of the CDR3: TGTGCCAGCAGCTTGGGACAGGGGGGGGCCTTCTCTGGGGCCAACGTCCTGACTTTC. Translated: CASSLGQGGAFSGANVLTF.

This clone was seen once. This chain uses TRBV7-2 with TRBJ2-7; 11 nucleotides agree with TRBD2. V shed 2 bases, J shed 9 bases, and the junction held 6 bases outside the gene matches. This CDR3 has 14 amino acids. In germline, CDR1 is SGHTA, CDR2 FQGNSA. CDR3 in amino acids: CASSLPTSGGRQYF. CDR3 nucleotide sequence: TGTGCCAGCAGCTTACCCACTAGCGGGGGCAGGCAGTACTTC.

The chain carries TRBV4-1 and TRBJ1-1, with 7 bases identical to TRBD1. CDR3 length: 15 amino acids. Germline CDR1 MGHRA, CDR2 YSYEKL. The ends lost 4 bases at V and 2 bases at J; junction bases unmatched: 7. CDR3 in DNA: TGCGCCAGCAGCCCTATCGACAGGGATAACACTGAAGCTTTCTTT. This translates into CASSPIDRDNTEAFF.

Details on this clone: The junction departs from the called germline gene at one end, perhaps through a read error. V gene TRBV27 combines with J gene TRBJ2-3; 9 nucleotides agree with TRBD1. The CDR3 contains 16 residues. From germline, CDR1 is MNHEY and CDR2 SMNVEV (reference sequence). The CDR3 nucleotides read TGTGCCAGCAATTTAGTGGGGACAGGGATTTCAGATACGCAGTATTTT. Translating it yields CASNLVGTGISDTQYF.

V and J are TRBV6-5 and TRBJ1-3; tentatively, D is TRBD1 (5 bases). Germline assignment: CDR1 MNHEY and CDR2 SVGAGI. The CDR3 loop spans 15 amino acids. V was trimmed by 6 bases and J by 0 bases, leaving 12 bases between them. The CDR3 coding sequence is TGTGCCAGCAGCCGGACCGGGGGCTCTGGAAACACCATATATTTT. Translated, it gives CASSRTGGSGNTIYF.

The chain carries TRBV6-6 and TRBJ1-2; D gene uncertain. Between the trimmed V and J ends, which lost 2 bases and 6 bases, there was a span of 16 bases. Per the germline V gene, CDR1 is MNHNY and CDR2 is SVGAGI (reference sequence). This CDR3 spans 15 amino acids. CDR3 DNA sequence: TGTGCCAGCAGTTACCCCGGTATTGGTGATGATGGCTACACCTTC. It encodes CASSYPGIGDDGYTF.

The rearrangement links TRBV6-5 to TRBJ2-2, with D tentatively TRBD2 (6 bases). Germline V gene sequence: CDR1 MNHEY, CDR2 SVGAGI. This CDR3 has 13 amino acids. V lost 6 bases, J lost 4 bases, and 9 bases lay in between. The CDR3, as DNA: TGTGCCAGCAGCCTGGGGGGCACCGGGGAGCTGTTTTTT. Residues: CASSLGGTGELFF.

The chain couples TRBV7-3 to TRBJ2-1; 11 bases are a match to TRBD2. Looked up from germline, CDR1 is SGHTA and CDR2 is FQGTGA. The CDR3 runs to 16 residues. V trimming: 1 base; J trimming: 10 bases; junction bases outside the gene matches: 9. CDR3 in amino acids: CASSLNSGGALGEQFF. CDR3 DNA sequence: TGTGCCAGCAGCTTAAATAGCGGGGGGGCCTTAGGGGAGCAGTTCTTC.

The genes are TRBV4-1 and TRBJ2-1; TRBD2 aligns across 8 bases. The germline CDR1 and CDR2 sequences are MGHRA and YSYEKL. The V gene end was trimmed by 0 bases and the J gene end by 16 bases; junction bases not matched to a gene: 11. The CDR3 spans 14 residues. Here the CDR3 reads CASSQDRGREGLFF. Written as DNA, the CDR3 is TGCGCCAGCAGCCAAGATAGGGGACGGGAGGGCCTCTTCTTC.

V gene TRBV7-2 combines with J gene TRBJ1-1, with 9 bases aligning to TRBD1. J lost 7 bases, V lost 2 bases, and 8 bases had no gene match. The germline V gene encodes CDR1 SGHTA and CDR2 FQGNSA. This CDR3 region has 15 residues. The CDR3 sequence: CASSLQQGARGEAFF. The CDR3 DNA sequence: TGTGCCAGCAGCTTACAACAGGGGGCACGGGGTGAAGCTTTCTTT.

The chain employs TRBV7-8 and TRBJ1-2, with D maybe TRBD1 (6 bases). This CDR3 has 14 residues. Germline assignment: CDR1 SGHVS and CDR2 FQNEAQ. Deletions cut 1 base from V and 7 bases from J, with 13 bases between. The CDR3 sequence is CASSLEGVEGGYTF. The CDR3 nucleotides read TGTGCCAGCAGCTTAGAGGGGGTAGAAGGTGGCTACACCTTC.